The source of this T cell receptor (beta chain) is a study of PD-1 blockade in classical Hodgkin lymphoma. Each patient's relapse followed autologous stem cell transplantation, and brentuximab vedotin exposure varied. A remark on this clone: Its antigen is not known.

Broader study findings: In newly diagnosed patients, baseline TCR diversity was reportedly below that of healthy donors. Possibly reflecting disease activity or prior therapy, repertoire differences have causes that remain undefined. Newly diagnosed patients had diversity similar to the baseline diversity of complete responders. By C4D1, diversity of CD4+ TCRs had risen significantly, whereas that of CD8+ TCRs had not.

Here immunoSEQ multiplex PCR was the method, and the copy in TCRdb shows in-frame clones only, minus some. The repertoire consists of around 99,000 clones, with roughly 80% occurring once and the leading ten covering about 16%. Germline assignment: CDR1 LNHDA and CDR2 SQIVND (reference sequence). V lost 5 bases and J 7 bases, leaving 15 bases between the germline ends. CDR3 length equals 13 residues. The sequence came from a human donor with classical Hodgkin lymphoma. The chain uses TRBV19 and TRBJ2-7; tentatively, D is TRBD1 (5 bases). The sample in question was peripheral blood mononuclear cells (PBMCs), obtained before the second cycle of nivolumab. The CDR3 region is CASSRQGVGEQYF. CDR3 DNA: TGTGCCAGTAGTCGTCAGGGTGTGGGTGAGCAGTACTTC. Based on the CDR3 plus reference TRBV19 and TRBJ2-7, the full variable domain is DGGITQSPKYLFRKEGQNVTLSCEQNLNHDAMYWYRQDPGQGLRLIYYSQIVNDFQKGDIAEGYSVSREKKESFPLTVTSAQKNPTAFYLCASSRQGVGEQYFGPGTRLTVT.